This section outlines one TCR beta chain sequence together with its context. The antigen remains undetermined. One end of the junction fails to match germline, which may point to a read error. Primers for the PCR totalled 60 Vbeta and 13 Jbeta. Method: immunoSEQ multiplex PCR; TCRdb's copy keeps in-frame clones and lacks some. The table has more than 100,000 clones, 80% seen once. This sample was taken from a study of cytomegalovirus exposure and HLA in healthy donors. Across the study: Genetic ancestry analysis placed 81% of the 300 to 500 donors that were genotyped in the Caucasian-associated cluster. Study-wide results and limits: The authors listed around 150 TCR beta chains as cytomegalovirus-associated. The authors later linked a missense DCLRE1C variant to TCR beta V- and J-gene trimming.

This receptor was obtained from a man younger than 45 in good health and CMV-seronegative. Source material: PBMCs.

The CDR3 loop is CASTAGAARYGYTF. CDR3 nucleotide sequence: TGTGCTAGCACGGCTGGGGCTGCCCGCTATGGCTACACCTTC. This chain joins TRBV2 and TRBJ1-2, with a tentative D call TRBD1 (5 bases). CDR1 is SNHLY and CDR2 is FYNNEI in the germline V gene. There are 14 residues in the CDR3. Complete variable domain (other parts from reference TRBV2 and TRBJ1-2): EPEVTQTPSHQVTQMGQEVILRCVPISNHLYFYWYRQILGQKVEFLVSFYNNEISEKSEIFDDQFSVERPDGSNFTLKIRSTKLEDSAMYFCASTAGAARYGYTFGSGTRLTVV.